This section outlines one T cell receptor (beta chain) sequence together with its context. Its antigen remains unidentified. The J segment lost 2 bases and the V segment lost 7 bases, leaving 8 bases of the junction unmatched. Germline CDR1 reads LNHDA; CDR2 reads SQIVND (reference sequence). This CDR3 is 15 amino acids long. The sample comes from a study of siplizumab effects on memory and regulatory T cells. Findings of the study overall: Where siplizumab was present, mappable alloreactive CD4+ clones averaged almost 70% Treg-derived, compared with 26.9% in controls.

The data were produced by immunoSEQ multiplex PCR, yet TCRdb's version contains in-frame clones alone and is incomplete. The table shows about 87,000 clones, with approximately 95% occurring only once. Sequenced input: non-Treg CD4+ T cells sorted from blood. This sequence joins TRBV19 and TRBJ2-7; TRBD1 agrees at 10 bases. This clonotype originated in a human donor in good health. The DNA of the CDR3 is TGTGCCAGTAATATGGACGGGACAGGGGCCTACGAGCAGTACTTC. This encodes CASNMDGTGAYEQYF.